The T cell receptor beta chain under discussion was sequenced for a study of vaccination and CD4 T cells after COVID-19. Study-wide context: Overlapping spike peptides served as the stimulus for the cells. These peptides came from SARS-CoV-2 and from the common cold coronaviruses HCoV-NL63, HCoV-OC43 and HCoV-229E. Regarding the study as a whole: The researchers studied relatively few convalescent patients and omitted early post-infection timepoints.

As for time point: late sampling 161 to 241 days after vaccination in a few convalescent patients. The sample's treatment: approximately 11-day PBMC culture with coronavirus spike peptide pools or control peptides (ViraFEST assay). CDR3 length equals 17 residues. Germline assignment: CDR1 MGHRA and CDR2 YSYEKL. Trimming removed 1 base from V and 2 bases from J; junction bases left unmatched: 7. The assay that was used to sequence DNA from cultured CD4+ T cells was the Oncomine TCR Beta short-read assay. TCRdb ran MiXCR on the PCR reads and lists one entry per CDR3 protein. The sample consists of approximately 21,000 distinct CDR3 sequences, around two fifths of them appearing once. In regard to this clonotype: As yet, its antigen is unknown.

V gene TRBV4-1 combines with J gene TRBJ2-7, with TRBD2 matching 11 bases. Sample: CD4+ T cells from blood, cultured in vitro, taken about 7 months after SARS-CoV-2 vaccination. The receptor comes from a human donor who had recovered from COVID-19. CDR3 amino acids: CASSQGRMGLAAYEQYF. Written as DNA, the CDR3 is TGCGCCAGCAGCCAAGGAAGGATGGGACTAGCGGCCTACGAGCAGTACTTC.